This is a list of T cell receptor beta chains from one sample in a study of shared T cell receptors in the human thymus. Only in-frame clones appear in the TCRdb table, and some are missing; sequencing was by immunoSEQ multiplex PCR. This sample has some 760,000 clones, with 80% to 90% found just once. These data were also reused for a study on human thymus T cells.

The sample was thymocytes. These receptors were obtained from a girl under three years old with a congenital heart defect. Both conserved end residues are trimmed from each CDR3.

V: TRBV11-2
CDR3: ASSRRRNTEAF

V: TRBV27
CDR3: ASSLAGVPPGTDTQY

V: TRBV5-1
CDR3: ASSSPGVSYNEQF

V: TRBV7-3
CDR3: ASSLRAGGPPNEQF

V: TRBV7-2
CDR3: ASSLEGRGSRSGNTIY

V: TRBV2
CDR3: ASSGQAGNTIY

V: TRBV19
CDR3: ASSPRTRSYEQY

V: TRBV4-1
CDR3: ASSQAFAVEGPGYT

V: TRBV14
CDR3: ASSQEPDGGYNEQF

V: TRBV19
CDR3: ASTNLSTRSTSNYGYT

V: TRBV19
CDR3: ASSIDGLGVAGELF

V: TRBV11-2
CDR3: ASSLVGTEPNNEQF

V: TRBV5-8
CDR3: AKRTGTLDCYGYT

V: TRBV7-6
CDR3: ASSLARRGLLGNTEAF

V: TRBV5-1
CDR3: ASSRYQETQY

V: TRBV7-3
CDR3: ASSSSTSGGDNEQF

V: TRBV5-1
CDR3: ASSFGQGALRRELF

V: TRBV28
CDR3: ASSLDSTAGDPYGYT

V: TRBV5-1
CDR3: ASSYIGGRLMSEQF

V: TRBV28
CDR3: ASTDWGPGALGEQY

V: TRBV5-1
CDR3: ASSSHYRPIYGYT

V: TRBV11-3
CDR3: ASSLGTAYTGELF

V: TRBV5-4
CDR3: ASSPPSGGETQY

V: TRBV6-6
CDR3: ASRIRASPLH